The rows below give T cell receptor beta chains drawn from one sample of a study of blood T cells in healthy people across ages. A single record per CDR3 protein comes from TCRdb applying MiXCR to the 5' RACE reads. Of some 930,000 distinct CDR3 sequences listed, almost 30% are singletons. The same sample was also used in a study of T cells of mothers and their children.

Sequencing was carried out using blood. The receptor source for this set is a woman aged 40 to 50 in good health. Each CDR3 is given with its conserved first and last residue. The D gene is left open where the match is weak. Expanded clones get a size class; other rows say once, few or many, or leave the size out.

>TRBV5-6|13|TRBJ2-5|.|many
CASSLEGFETQYF
TGTGCCAGCAGCTTGGAGGGCTTCGAGACCCAGTACTTC
>TRBV10-3|15|TRBJ2-5|TRBD1|many
CAISNTGTGKETQYF
TGTGCCATCAGTAATACCGGGACAGGGAAAGAGACCCAGTACTTC
>TRBV11-2|13|TRBJ2-3|.|few
CASSFPFTDTQYF
TGTGCCAGCAGCTTCCCTTTTACAGATACGCAGTATTTT
>TRBV11-2|13|TRBJ1-1|.|.
CASSLDRTAEAFF
TGTGCCAGCAGCTTAGATAGGACAGCTGAAGCTTTCTTT
>TRBV2|11|TRBJ1-2|.|few
CASFGGVGYTF
TGTGCCAGCTTTGGGGGGGTTGGCTACACCTTC
>TRBV7-2|13|TRBJ2-1|.|.
CASSSGQSNEQFF
TGTGCCAGCAGCTCCGGACAGTCCAATGAGCAGTTCTTC
>TRBV20-1|16|TRBJ1-1|.|.
CRASGLRGAKSTEAFF
TGCAGGGCCTCCGGGTTGCGGGGGGCGAAGAGCACTGAAGCTTTCTTT
>TRBV2|15|TRBJ2-2|.|.
CASRRDPGDTGELFF
TGTGCCAGCAGACGGGACCCGGGTGACACCGGGGAGCTGTTTTTT
>TRBV5-5|13|TRBJ1-2|.|.
CASSFAAVDGYTF
TGTGCCAGCAGCTTCGCGGCAGTTGATGGCTACACCTTC
>TRBV7-2|13|TRBJ1-1|.|few
CASKGERVAEAFF
TGTGCCAGCAAAGGCGAACGAGTCGCTGAAGCTTTCTTT